The 18 T cell receptor beta chains listed next were all sequenced from one sample in a study of long-term antiretroviral therapy in people with HIV. Researchers report immunoSEQ v3.0 was run at survey level. Method: immunoSEQ multiplex PCR; TCRdb's copy keeps in-frame clones and lacks some. Of 30,000 to 40,000 clones listed, about 76% are singletons. The sample was unsorted PBMCs, taken 1.9 years after starting antiretroviral therapy. Receptors were obtained from a man aged 18 to 29 with HIV.

The rearrangement joins TRBV7-2 to TRBJ2-1; 15 bases match TRBD2. Germline CDR1 reads SGHTA; CDR2 reads FQGNSA. With 5 bases clipped from V and 8 bases from J, the junction kept 10 bases outside the gene matches. The CDR3 runs to 17 residues. Here the CDR3 reads CASSRGLAGGGYDEQFF. The CDR3, as DNA: TGTGCCAGCAGCCGGGGACTAGCGGGGGGCGGGTATGATGAGCAGTTCTTC.

Here the CDR3 reads CASGYTPGYGYTF. Here the CDR3 DNA reads TGTGCTAGTGGGTACACTCCTGGATATGGCTACACCTTC. V usage is TRBV12-5 and J usage is TRBJ1-2; D is uncertain. CDR1 and CDR2 (germline): LGHNT, FRNRAP. V dropped 6 bases and J dropped 5 bases, with 13 bases sitting between them. The CDR3 contains 13 residues. Using reference TRBV12-5 and TRBJ1-2 for the parts outside the CDR3, the full variable domain is DARVTQTPRHKVTEMGQEVTMRCQPILGHNTVFWYRQTMMQGLELLAYFRNRAPLDDSGMPKDRFSAEMPDATLATLKIQPSEPRDSAVYFCASGYTPGYGYTFGSGTRLTVV.

The V call is TRBV6-1, the J call TRBJ2-5, with 10 nucleotides matching TRBD2. Germline CDR1 is MNHNS and CDR2 is SASEGT. The CDR3 has 15 residues. V lost 2 bases to trimming and J lost 0 bases; unmatched junction nucleotides: 0. Here the CDR3 DNA reads TGTGCCAGCAGTGAACTAGCGGGGGACCAAGAGACCCAGTACTTC. Amino acids: CASSELAGDQETQYF.

This chain links TRBV14 with TRBJ2-3; 7 bases are shared with TRBD2. This CDR3 has 17 amino acids. Unmatched junction bases numbered 9, after V lost 1 base and J lost 2 bases. In germline, CDR1 is SGHDN, CDR2 FVKESK. CDR3 region: CASSQARTSANTDTQYF. DNA of the CDR3: TGTGCCAGCAGCCAAGCCAGAACTAGCGCCAACACAGATACGCAGTATTTT.

CDR3 coding DNA: TGTGCCAGCAGCTTACGGACAGCAGGGCTGAACACTGAAGCTTTCTTT. Translated: CASSLRTAGLNTEAFF. This chain connects TRBV11-2 to TRBJ1-1, with D perhaps TRBD1 (6 bases). The CDR3 length is 16 residues. Deletions cut 2 bases from V and 0 bases from J, with 13 bases between. Germline-derived CDR1 and CDR2 are SGHAT and FQNNGV.

The rearrangement links TRBV6-1 to TRBJ1-2, with no clear D. Germline CDR1 is MNHNS and CDR2 is SASEGT. The CDR3 totals 12 residues. Trimming took 6 bases from V and 2 from J, leaving 7 bases between them. The CDR3 is CASSYTNYGYTF. CDR3 in DNA: TGTGCCAGCAGCTACACGAACTATGGCTACACCTTC.

The rearrangement links TRBV4-2 to TRBJ2-3; 11 bases fit TRBD2. The length of the CDR3 is 16 residues. The germline CDR1 and CDR2 sequences are LGHNA and YNFKEQ. The V and J ends lost 0 bases and 7 bases, in that order; junction bases with no gene match: 6. The CDR3 reads CASSQDVASGRNTQYF. Here the CDR3 DNA reads TGTGCCAGCAGCCAAGATGTGGCTAGCGGGAGGAATACGCAGTATTTT.

This clone was recorded once. The chain combines TRBV5-8 with TRBJ2-3, with D perhaps TRBD2 (5 bases). V was pared by 7 bases and J by 1 base, with 10 bases between. The germline CDR1 and CDR2 sequences are SGHTS and YDEGEE. The CDR3 runs to 13 residues. DNA of the CDR3: TGTGCCAGCCGGGATGGCGGCACAGATACGCAGTATTTT. As protein: CASRDGGTDTQYF. The full variable domain, its missing parts supplied by reference TRBV5-8 and TRBJ2-3, is EAGVTQSPTHLIKTRGQQATLRCSPISGHTSVYWYQQALGLGLQFLLWYDEGEERNRGNFPPRFSGRQFPNYSSELNVNALELEDSALYLCASRDGGTDTQYFGPGTRLTVL.

The chain joins TRBV21-1 to TRBJ1-5. TRBV21-1 is assigned pseudogene status. This CDR3 spans 11 amino acids. The CDR3 loop reads CASSKHQPQHF. The CDR3 bases are TGTGCCAGCAGCAAGCATCAGCCCCAGCATTTT.

The chain links TRBV5-1 to TRBJ1-6; 9 bases match TRBD1. V lost 4 bases to trimming and J lost 6 bases; unmatched junction nucleotides: 5. Germline CDR1 and CDR2: SGHRS and YFSETQ. CDR3 length: 15 amino acids. The CDR3 sequence: CASSPTGGINSPLHF. The CDR3 DNA reads TGCGCCAGCAGCCCGACAGGGGGAATTAATTCACCCCTCCACTTT.

The chain is built from TRBV30 and TRBJ2-3; possibly TRBD2 for D (6 bases). Germline V gene data show CDR1 as GTSNPN and CDR2 as SVGIG (reference sequence). The V gene lost 0 bases and the J gene lost 14 bases, with 18 bases spanning the gap. The CDR3 runs to 13 residues. CDR3 in DNA: TGTGCCTGGAGTGTAATTCTGGCGGGGTCCGGGTATTTT. Translated, it gives CAWSVILAGSGYF. Based on the CDR3 plus reference TRBV30 and TRBJ2-3, the full variable domain is SQTIHQWPATLVQPVGSPLSLECTVEGTSNPNLYWYRQAAGRGLQLLFYSVGIGQISSEVPQNLSASRPQDRQFILSSKKLLLSDSGFYLCAWSVILAGSGYFGPGTRLTVL.

The V call is TRBV10-2, the J call TRBJ1-2; TRBD1 matches 12 bases. Trimming cost V 3 bases and J 5 bases; bases outside gene matches: 7. Germline assignment: CDR1 WSHSY and CDR2 SAAADI. This CDR3 comprises 16 residues. Here the CDR3 reads CASSDHGTGGQYGYTF. The CDR3 coding sequence is TGCGCCAGCAGTGACCACGGGACAGGGGGCCAGTATGGCTACACCTTC.

This clone was detected once. The chain employs TRBV6-6 and TRBJ2-1; 7 positions agree with TRBD1. The V gene end was trimmed by 6 bases and the J gene end by 9 bases; junction bases not matched to a gene: 5. CDR1 and CDR2 (germline): MNHNY, SVGAGI (reference sequence). This CDR3 contains 12 residues. CDR3 coding DNA: TGTGCCAGCAGACAACAGGGGAGTGAGCAGTTCTTC. Translation gives CASRQQGSEQFF.

This clone has only a few counts. The chain has TRBV11-3 and TRBJ1-2, with 10 bases identical to TRBD1. Germline assignment: CDR1 SGHNT and CDR2 YENEEA. V was pared by 2 bases and J by 2 bases, with 8 bases of the junction left unmatched. The CDR3 loop spans 17 amino acids. The CDR3 region is CASSLPPGTGVNYGYTF. Written as DNA, the CDR3 is TGTGCCAGCAGCTTACCCCCCGGGACAGGGGTAAACTATGGCTACACCTTC.

The chain combines TRBV28 with TRBJ1-5; the match to TRBD1 covers 10 bases. Germline V lookup: CDR1 MDHEN, CDR2 SYDVKM. This CDR3 is 18 amino acids long. Trimming cost V 4 bases and J 0 bases; bases outside gene matches: 9. CDR3 region: CASSSRDRGDNSNQPQHF. CDR3 sequence (DNA): TGTGCCAGCAGTTCCCGGGACAGGGGTGATAATAGCAATCAGCCCCAGCATTTT.

The chain employs TRBV6-5 and TRBJ1-2, with D possibly TRBD1 on 5 matching bases. Trimming removed 2 bases from V and 7 bases from J, with 14 bases in between. Germline V CDR1 and CDR2: MNHEY, SVGAGI. This CDR3 is built from 14 residues. The CDR3 sequence is CASSYSRDVLGYTF. CDR3 bases: TGTGCCAGCAGTTACAGCCGGGACGTTCTTGGCTACACCTTC.

This sequence joins TRBV4-1 and TRBJ2-5; D might be TRBD1 (5 bases). V was pared by 1 base and J by 7 bases, with 13 bases between. Germline CDR1 is MGHRA and CDR2 is YSYEKL. This CDR3 is built from 14 residues. In DNA form, the CDR3 reads TGCGCCAGCAGCCAAGTTGGGGCGCTGGGGACCCAGTACTTC. It codes for CASSQVGALGTQYF.

The chain links TRBV19 to TRBJ2-2; D remains ambiguous. This CDR3 is built from 15 residues. V lost 5 bases and J 6 bases, leaving 16 bases between the germline ends. The germline V gene has CDR1 LNHDA and CDR2 SQIVND (reference sequence). CDR3 loop: CASSALDKAPGELFF. The CDR3 region has the DNA TGTGCCAGTAGTGCCTTAGACAAGGCTCCCGGGGAGCTGTTTTTT.